This section outlines one T cell receptor (beta chain) sequence together with its context. Antigen specificity is unknown. These data belong to a study of CD8 T cells in ankylosing spondylitis. Broader study findings: The study identified a TCR beta motif of roughly eight highly homologous variants that appeared characteristic of ankylosing spondylitis blood. Disease-associated clones were reportedly significantly overrepresented in matched ankylosing spondylitis synovial fluid.

The TCR beta libraries were generated through quantitative 5'-RACE incorporating molecular barcodes. TCRdb fed the 5' RACE reads into MiXCR, producing one record per CDR3 protein. The sample holds 250,000 to 400,000 distinct CDR3 sequences; around 10% are singletons and the top ten take roughly 9.1%. Germline lookup yields CDR1 DFQATT and CDR2 SNEGSKA (reference sequence). CDR3 length: 15 amino acids. V shed 6 bases and J 4 bases; nucleotides not matched to a gene: 11. The clonotype originates from a female donor with ankylosing spondylitis or in good health (not recorded which). The sample consisted of blood, either unsorted or a sorted T cell fraction (not recorded which). The chain employs TRBV20-1 and TRBJ2-3; 9 bases map to TRBD2. The CDR3 protein is CSAKKIAGEADTQYF. The DNA for the CDR3 is TGCAGTGCAAAGAAGATAGCGGGAGAGGCAGATACGCAGTATTTT.